The sequence of this T cell receptor (beta chain) was determined in a study of early T cells in non-severe SARS-CoV-2 infection. The trim removed 3 bases at V and 4 bases at J, leaving 4 bases unmatched. The CDR3 loop spans 14 amino acids. Germline-derived CDR1 and CDR2 are LGHNA and YNFKEQ. TCRdb passed the 5' RACE reads through MiXCR, listing each CDR3 protein once. The sample contains 40,000 to 45,000 distinct CDR3 sequences, around 6.5% of which appear only once. This clonotype was detected only a few times. The source is an adult who was a healthcare worker with PCR-confirmed SARS-CoV-2 infection or an uninfected control (not recorded which). The chain links TRBV4-2 to TRBJ2-3, with TRBD1 matching over 7 bases. Sample: whole blood, taken at baseline. CDR3 region: CASSHGTAADTQYF. For the CDR3, the DNA is TGTGCCAGCAGCCATGGGACAGCGGCAGATACGCAGTATTTT.